The present TCR beta chain was sequenced within a study of memory CD4+ T cells and cytomegalovirus serostatus. Points on this clone: The antigen remains unidentified.

Study results and caveats: Repertoires predicted CMV serostatus with median bootstrapped AUC of about 0.95. Each of roughly 65 CMV-associated TCRbeta sequences occurred in one to five individuals.

V lost 3 bases, J lost 9 bases, and 10 bases stayed unmatched. This CDR3 contains 14 residues. Germline values: CDR1 MDHEN, CDR2 SYDVKM. Study processing details: Out-of-frame sequences were removed, leaving 2,204,828 distinct TCRbeta sequences. TCRdb's copy holds only in-frame clones and misses some; the assay was immunoSEQ multiplex PCR. The DNA was the basis for D and trimming; V, J and clone size are from that table. This table holds tens of thousands of clones, roughly three quarters found once. The sort gate was single viable CD3+CD4+CD8-CD45RO+ cells for memory CD4+ T cells. This receptor was taken from an adult in good health and CMV-seropositive. The chain carries TRBV28 and TRBJ1-2, with 7 bases matching TRBD1. Sequences were obtained from memory CD4+ T cells from blood. The DNA for the CDR3 is TGTGCCAGCAGTTTCGGGACAGCCCCCATGCGCTACACCTTC. Its protein is CASSFGTAPMRYTF.